This entry lists 4 T cell receptor beta chains sequenced from one sample in a study of blood T cell repertoires in COVID-19 (TCRdb year 2020). Libraries were built with the immunoSEQ multiplex PCR assay. Imported from immuneACCESS, the table was reduced by TCRdb to in-frame sequences with V and J called. These copies leave out some clones; in studies compared against another copy, an unresolved V gene accounts for under half, and the cause of the remainder is not known. This sample lists over 25,000 clones; roughly 88% were detected once. The top ten clones comprise roughly 15% of the sample. The sequenced sample consisted of peripheral blood. The receptors come from a human donor in a cohort sampled during active COVID-19.

The chain joins TRBV7-2 to TRBJ1-5; TRBD1 aligns across 7 bases. Germline CDR1 is SGHTA and CDR2 is FQGNSA. V shed 1 base and J 6 bases; nucleotides not matched to a gene: 6. The CDR3 runs to 15 residues. This CDR3 is CASSLGGGAGQPQHF. In DNA form, the CDR3 reads TGTGCCAGCAGCTTAGGAGGGGGCGCGGGTCAGCCCCAGCATTTT.

The V gene is TRBV7-9, the J gene TRBJ2-3, with D perhaps matching TRBD1 (6 bases). The CDR3 extends over 14 amino acids. Germline V gene data show CDR1 as SEHNR and CDR2 as FQNEAQ (reference sequence). Trimming cost V 4 bases and J 6 bases, with 14 bases left between them. The CDR3 DNA sequence: TGTGCCAGCAGCTGGGTGGCAGGGGCGGATACGCAGTATTTT. Protein: CASSWVAGADTQYF. Using reference TRBV7-9 and TRBJ2-3 for the parts outside the CDR3, the full variable domain is DTGVSQNPRHKITKRGQNVTFRCDPISEHNRLYWYRQTLGQGPEFLTYFQNEAQLEKSRLLSDRFSAERPKGSFSTLEIQRTEQGDSAMYLCASSWVAGADTQYFGPGTRLTVL.

The chain uses TRBV5-1 and TRBJ1-5; tentatively, D is TRBD1 (6 bases). This CDR3 is built from 17 residues. V gave up 6 bases and J gave up 5 bases, with 24 bases separating them. Looked up from germline, CDR1 is SGHRS and CDR2 is YFSETQ. In DNA form, the CDR3 reads TGCGCCAGCAATTGGAACTTCCTGCAGGGGACCCATCAGCCCCAGCATTTT. Its translation: CASNWNFLQGTHQPQHF.

This CDR3 reads CASSYSGYSYEQYF. CDR3 sequence (DNA): TGTGCCAGCAGTTACTCCGGTTACTCCTACGAGCAGTACTTC. The chain employs TRBV6-6 and TRBJ2-7; D is unresolved. Germline CDR1 reads MNHNY; CDR2 reads SVGAGI (reference sequence). Deletions cut 0 bases from V and 0 bases from J, with 6 bases between. The CDR3 runs 14 residues.